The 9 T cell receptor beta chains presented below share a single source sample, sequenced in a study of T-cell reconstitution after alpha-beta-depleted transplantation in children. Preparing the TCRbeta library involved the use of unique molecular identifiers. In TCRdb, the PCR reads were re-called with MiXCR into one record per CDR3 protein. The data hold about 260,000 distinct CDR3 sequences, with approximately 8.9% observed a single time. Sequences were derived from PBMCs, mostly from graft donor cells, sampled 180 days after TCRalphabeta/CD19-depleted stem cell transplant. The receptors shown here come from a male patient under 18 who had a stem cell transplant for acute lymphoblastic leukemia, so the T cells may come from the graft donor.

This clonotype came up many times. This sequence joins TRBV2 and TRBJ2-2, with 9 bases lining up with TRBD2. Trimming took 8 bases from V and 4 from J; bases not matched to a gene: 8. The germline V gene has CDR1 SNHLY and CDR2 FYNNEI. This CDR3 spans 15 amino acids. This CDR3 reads CASVSGSPTTGELFF. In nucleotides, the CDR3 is TGTGCCAGCGTTAGCGGGAGCCCCACCACCGGGGAGCTGTTTTTT.

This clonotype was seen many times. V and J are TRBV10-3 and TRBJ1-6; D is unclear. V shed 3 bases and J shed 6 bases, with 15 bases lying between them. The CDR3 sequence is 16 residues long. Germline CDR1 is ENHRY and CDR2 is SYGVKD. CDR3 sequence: CAISDQETALNSPLHF. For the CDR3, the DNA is TGTGCCATCAGTGACCAGGAAACAGCTCTTAATTCACCCCTCCACTTT.

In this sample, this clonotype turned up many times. As DNA, the CDR3 is TGCGCCAGCAGTACAGGGGGCACCGGGGAGCTGTTTTTT. Translated, it gives CASSTGGTGELFF. The chain carries TRBV5-1 and TRBJ2-2; 8 positions match TRBD1. The CDR3 length is 13 residues. CDR1 and CDR2 (germline): SGHRS, YFSETQ. V dropped 5 bases and J dropped 4; count of bases not matched to a gene: 1.

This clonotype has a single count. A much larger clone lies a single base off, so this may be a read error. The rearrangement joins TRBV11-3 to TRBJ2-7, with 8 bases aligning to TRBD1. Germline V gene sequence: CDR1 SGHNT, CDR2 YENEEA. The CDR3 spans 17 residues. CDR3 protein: CASSPGFYRGRRHEQSF. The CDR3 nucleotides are TGTGCCAGCAGCCCTGGCTTTTACAGGGGGAGAAGACACGAGCAGTCCTTC.

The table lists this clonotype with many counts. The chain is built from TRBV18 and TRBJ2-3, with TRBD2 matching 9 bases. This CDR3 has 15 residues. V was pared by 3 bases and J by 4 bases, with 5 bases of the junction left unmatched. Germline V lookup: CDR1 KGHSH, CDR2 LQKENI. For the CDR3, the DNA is TGTGCCAGCTCACCCATAGCGGGGGAGGCAGATACGCAGTATTTT. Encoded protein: CASSPIAGEADTQYF.

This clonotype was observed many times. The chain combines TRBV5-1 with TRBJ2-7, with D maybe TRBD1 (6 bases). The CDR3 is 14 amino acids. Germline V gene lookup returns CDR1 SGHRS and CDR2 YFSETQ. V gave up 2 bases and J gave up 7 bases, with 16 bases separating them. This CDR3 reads CASSFGATGGEQYF. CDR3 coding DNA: TGCGCCAGCAGCTTTGGGGCGACAGGAGGAGAGCAGTACTTC.

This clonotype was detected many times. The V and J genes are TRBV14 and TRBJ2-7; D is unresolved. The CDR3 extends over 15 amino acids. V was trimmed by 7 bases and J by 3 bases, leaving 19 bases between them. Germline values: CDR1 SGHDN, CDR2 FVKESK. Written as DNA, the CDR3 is TGTGCCAGCAAGCAGTCCTCTCCCAAGGACTACGAGCAGTACTTC. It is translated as CASKQSSPKDYEQYF.

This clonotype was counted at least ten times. The CDR3 is CASSLAPRTMRKTQYF. For the CDR3, the DNA is TGTGCCAGTAGTCTGGCACCAAGGACAATGAGGAAGACCCAGTACTTC. The chain couples TRBV19 to TRBJ2-5; tentatively, D is TRBD1 (5 bases). This CDR3 contains 16 residues. CDR1 and CDR2 (germline): LNHDA, SQIVND (reference sequence). Between the trimmed V and J ends, which lost 5 bases and 6 bases, there was a span of 22 bases.

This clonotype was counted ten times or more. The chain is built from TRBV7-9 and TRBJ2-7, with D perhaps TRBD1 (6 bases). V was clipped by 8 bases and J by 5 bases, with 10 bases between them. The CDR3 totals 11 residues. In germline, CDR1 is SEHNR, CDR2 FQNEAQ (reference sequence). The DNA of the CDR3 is TGTGCCAGCTACAGGGACCACGAGCAGTACTTC. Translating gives CASYRDHEQYF.